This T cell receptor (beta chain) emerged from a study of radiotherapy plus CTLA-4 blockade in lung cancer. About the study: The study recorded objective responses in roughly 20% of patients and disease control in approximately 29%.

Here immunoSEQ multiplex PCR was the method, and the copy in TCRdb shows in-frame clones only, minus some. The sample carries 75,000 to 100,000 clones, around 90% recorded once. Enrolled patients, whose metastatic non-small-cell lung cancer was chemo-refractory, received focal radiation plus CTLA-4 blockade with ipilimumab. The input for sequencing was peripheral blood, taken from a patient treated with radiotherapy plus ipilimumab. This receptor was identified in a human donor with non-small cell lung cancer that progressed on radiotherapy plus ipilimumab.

The CDR3 loop is CASSRDSASTGELFF. DNA of the CDR3: TGTGCCAGTAGTCGCGACTCCGCGAGCACCGGGGAGCTGTTTTTT. The chain links TRBV19 to TRBJ2-2, with D unresolved. With 5 bases removed from V and 4 bases from J, the gap between germline ends came to 14 bases. Germline-derived CDR1 and CDR2 are LNHDA and SQIVND (reference sequence). The CDR3 loop spans 15 amino acids.